This T cell receptor beta chain is drawn from a study of blood T cell repertoires in COVID-19. Original analysis: Amplification from reference gene primers served as the basis for estimated nucleated cell counts. Here immunoSEQ multiplex PCR was the method, and the copy in TCRdb shows in-frame clones only, minus some. That table supplies the V and J calls and clone size; D and trimming were determined from the DNA. The sample holds roughly 14,000 clones, approximately 82% seen once. The CDR3 runs 14 residues. CDR1 is MDHEN and CDR2 is SYDVKM in the germline V gene. Between the trimmed V and J ends, which lost 5 bases and 7 bases, there was a span of 15 bases.

The chain links TRBV28 to TRBJ1-3, with a possible D match to TRBD1 (5 bases). The sequence was obtained from a woman between 50 and 59 years old with active or convalescent COVID-19. The specimen sequenced was peripheral blood. The CDR3 DNA follows: TGTGCCAGCAGTCAACCAGGGAGGTGGAACACCATATATTTT. Translation gives CASSQPGRWNTIYF.